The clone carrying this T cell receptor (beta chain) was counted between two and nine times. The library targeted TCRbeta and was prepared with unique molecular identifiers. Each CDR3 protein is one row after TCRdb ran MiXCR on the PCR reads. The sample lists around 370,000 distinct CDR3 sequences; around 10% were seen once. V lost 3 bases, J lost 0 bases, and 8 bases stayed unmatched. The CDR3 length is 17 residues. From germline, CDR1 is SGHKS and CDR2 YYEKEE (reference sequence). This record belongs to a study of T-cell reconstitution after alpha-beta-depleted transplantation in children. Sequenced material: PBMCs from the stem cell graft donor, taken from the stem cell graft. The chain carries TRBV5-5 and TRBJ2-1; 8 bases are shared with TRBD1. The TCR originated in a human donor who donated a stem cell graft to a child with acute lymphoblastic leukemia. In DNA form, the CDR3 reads TGTGCCAGCAGCTCCCTACAGGGGGGAAGCTCCTACAATGAGCAGTTCTTC. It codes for CASSSLQGGSSYNEQFF. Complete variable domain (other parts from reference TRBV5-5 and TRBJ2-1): DAGVTQSPTHLIKTRGQQVTLRCSPISGHKSVSWYQQVLGQGPQFIFQYYEKEERGRGNFPDRFSARQFPNYSSELNVNALLLGDSALYLCASSSLQGGSSYNEQFFGPGTRLTVL.